These 12 T cell receptor beta chains share one sample of origin, sequenced in a study of blood T cell repertoires in COVID-19. Sequenced by immunoSEQ multiplex PCR; TCRdb stores in-frame clones only, minus some. The sample consists of approximately 320,000 clones, roughly 85% of them appearing once. Material: peripheral blood. The source is a human donor in a cohort sampled during active COVID-19.

The CDR3 DNA is TGCGCCAGCAGCACGACAGGGATCACAGATACGCAGTATTTT. Translation: CASSTTGITDTQYF. This chain connects TRBV5-1 to TRBJ2-3; the match to TRBD1 covers 7 bases. This CDR3 contains 14 residues. The J segment lost 2 bases and the V segment lost 4 bases, leaving 4 bases of the junction unmatched. Per germline, CDR1 SGHRS and CDR2 YFSETQ.

The chain combines TRBV6-6 with TRBJ1-1; TRBD1 matches 8 bases. The CDR3 length is 14 residues. From germline, CDR1 is MNHNY and CDR2 SVGAGI (reference sequence). J gave up 5 bases and V 6 bases, and 8 bases lay outside the gene matches. The CDR3 reads CASSRTDRETEAFF. CDR3 nucleotide sequence: TGTGCCAGCAGCCGGACGGACAGGGAGACTGAAGCTTTCTTT.

The chain couples TRBV29-1 to TRBJ2-1; D is possibly TRBD2 (6 bases). Trimming cost V 4 bases and J 4 bases, with 20 bases left between them. The CDR3 totals 16 residues. Per the germline V gene, CDR1 is SQVTM and CDR2 is ANQGSEA. CDR3 region: CSVVGGVPLSYNEQFF. In DNA, the CDR3 is TGCAGCGTTGTGGGCGGGGTCCCCTTATCGTACAATGAGCAGTTCTTC.

The chain links TRBV7-9 to TRBJ1-5; no clear D. The germline gives CDR1 SEHNR, CDR2 FQNEAQ (reference sequence). The CDR3 has 12 amino acids. V shed 3 bases and J shed 4 bases, with 4 bases lying between them. CDR3 sequence (DNA): TGTGCCAGCAGCTTCTTTAATCAGCCCCAGCATTTT. Translated: CASSFFNQPQHF.

The chain combines TRBV12-3 or TRBV12-4 with TRBJ1-1; unclear D gene. The CDR3 extends over 13 amino acids. Trimming cost V 3 bases and J 5 bases, with 10 bases left between them. CDR3 amino acids: CASSFAVATEAFF. CDR3 bases: TGTGCCAGCAGTTTTGCGGTAGCGACTGAAGCTTTCTTT.

The J gene is TRBJ2-6, the V gene TRBV5-1; 11 bases map to TRBD1. In germline, CDR1 is SGHRS, CDR2 YFSETQ. The CDR3 is 14 residues long. V dropped 4 bases and J dropped 12; count of bases not matched to a gene: 6. CDR3 region: CASSPGQGAVVLTF. For the CDR3, the DNA is TGCGCCAGCAGCCCTGGACAGGGGGCGGTCGTCCTGACTTTC.

This clone was seen repeatedly, ten times or more. CDR3 sequence: CASRMGHKSGEQYF. DNA of the CDR3: TGTGCCAGCAGGATGGGACACAAGTCTGGGGAGCAGTACTTC. V gene TRBV7-9 combines with J gene TRBJ2-7, with D perhaps matching TRBD1 (6 bases). Trimming took off 6 bases at V and 7 bases at J, with 19 bases between the two ends. Germline V lookup: CDR1 SEHNR, CDR2 FQNEAQ (reference sequence). The CDR3 has 14 amino acids.

The chain carries TRBV18 and TRBJ1-1; D is undetermined. V lost 5 bases to trimming and J lost 1 base, with 11 bases between them. The germline V gene has CDR1 KGHSH and CDR2 LQKENI. The CDR3 totals 14 residues. The CDR3 spells CASSSGRGNTEAFF. The CDR3 DNA reads TGTGCCAGCTCATCCGGACGGGGGAACACTGAAGCTTTCTTT.

The J gene is TRBJ1-1, the V gene TRBV6-5; D is uncertain. CDR3 size: 14 residues. V was cut by 2 bases and J by 4 bases, with 11 bases left in between. Germline V gene sequence: CDR1 MNHEY, CDR2 SVGAGI. The CDR3 sequence: CASSYRGSSTEAFF. In nucleotides, the CDR3 is TGTGCCAGCAGTTACCGGGGATCGAGCACTGAAGCTTTCTTT.

The gene calls are TRBV11-2 and TRBJ2-1; the match to TRBD2 covers 8 bases. Germline V gives CDR1 SGHAT, CDR2 FQNNGV. CDR3 length: 16 amino acids. The ends lost 5 bases at V and 8 bases at J; junction bases unmatched: 14. CDR3 loop: CASSLVGGAAQDEQFF. For the CDR3, the DNA is TGTGCCAGCAGCCTAGTCGGGGGGGCCGCACAAGATGAGCAGTTCTTC. Full variable domain (rest looked up from reference TRBV11-2 and TRBJ2-1): EAGVAQSPRYKIIEKRQSVAFWCNPISGHATLYWYQQILGQGPKLLIQFQNNGVVDDSQLPKDRFSAERLKGVDSTLKIQPAKLEDSAVYLCASSLVGGAAQDEQFFGPGTRLTVL.

The chain joins TRBV3-1 (or the pseudogene TRBV3-2) to TRBJ1-2; D is unresolved. V was trimmed by 0 bases and J by 7 bases, leaving 12 bases between them. The CDR3 loop spans 14 amino acids. Germline CDR1 and CDR2: LGHDT and YNNKEL (reference sequence). The CDR3 coding sequence is TGTGCCAGCAGCCAAGAGAGCAGACTCTCTGGCTACACCTTC. Protein: CASSQESRLSGYTF.

This chain uses TRBV19 with TRBJ1-2; 7 bases align to TRBD1. With 1 base clipped from V and 6 bases from J, the junction kept 11 bases outside the gene matches. Germline V gives CDR1 LNHDA, CDR2 SQIVND (reference sequence). The CDR3 runs to 16 residues. CDR3 residues: CASSIGGRGASNGYTF. Written as DNA, the CDR3 is TGTGCCAGTAGTATAGGCGGCAGGGGGGCATCCAATGGCTACACCTTC.